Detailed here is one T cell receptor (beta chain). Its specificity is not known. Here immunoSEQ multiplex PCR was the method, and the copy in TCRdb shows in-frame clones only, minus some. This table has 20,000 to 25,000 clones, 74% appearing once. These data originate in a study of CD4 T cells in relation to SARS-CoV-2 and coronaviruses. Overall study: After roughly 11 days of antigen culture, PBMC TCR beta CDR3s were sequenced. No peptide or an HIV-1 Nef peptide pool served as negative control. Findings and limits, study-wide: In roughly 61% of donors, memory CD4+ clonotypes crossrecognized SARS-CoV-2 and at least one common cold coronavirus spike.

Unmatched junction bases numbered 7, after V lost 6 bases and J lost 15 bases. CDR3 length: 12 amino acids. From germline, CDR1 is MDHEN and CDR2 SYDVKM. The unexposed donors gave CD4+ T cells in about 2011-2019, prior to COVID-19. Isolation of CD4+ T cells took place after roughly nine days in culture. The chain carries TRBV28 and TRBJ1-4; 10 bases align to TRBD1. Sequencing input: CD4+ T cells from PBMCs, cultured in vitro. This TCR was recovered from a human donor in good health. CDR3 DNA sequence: TGTGCCAGCAGCAGGGAAGGACAGGGGGTGTTTTTT. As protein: CASSREGQGVFF. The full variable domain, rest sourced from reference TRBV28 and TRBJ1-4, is DVKVTQSSRYLVKRTGEKVFLECVQDMDHENMFWYRQDPGLGLRLIYFSYDVKMKEKGDIPEGYSVSREKKERFSLILESASTNQTSMYLCASSREGQGVFFGSGTQLSVL.